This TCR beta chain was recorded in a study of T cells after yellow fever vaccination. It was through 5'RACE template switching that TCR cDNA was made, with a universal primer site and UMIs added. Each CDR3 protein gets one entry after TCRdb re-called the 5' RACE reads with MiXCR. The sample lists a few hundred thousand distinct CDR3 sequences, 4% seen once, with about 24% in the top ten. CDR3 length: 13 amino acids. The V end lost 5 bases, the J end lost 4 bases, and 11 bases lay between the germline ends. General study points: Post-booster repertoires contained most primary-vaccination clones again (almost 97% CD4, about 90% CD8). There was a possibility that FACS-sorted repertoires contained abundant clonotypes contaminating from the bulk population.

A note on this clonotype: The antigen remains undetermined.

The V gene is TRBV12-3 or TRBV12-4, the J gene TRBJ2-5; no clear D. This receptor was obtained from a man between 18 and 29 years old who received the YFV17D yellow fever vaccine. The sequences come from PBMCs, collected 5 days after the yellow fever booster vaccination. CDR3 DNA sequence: TGTGCCAGCAGTCCCCAGAGCGCAGAGACCCAGTACTTC. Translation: CASSPQSAETQYF.